Listed here are 20 T cell receptor beta chains from one sample, sequenced in a study of blood T cell repertoires in COVID-19. Sequencing was performed with immunoSEQ multiplex PCR; in TCRdb, only in-frame clones are kept and a portion is missing. Among fewer than 85,000 clones listed, roughly 77% were seen once. Sequenced: peripheral blood. These TCRs come from a woman between 70 and 85 years old with acute or convalescent COVID-19.

The V and J genes are TRBV2 and TRBJ1-4; TRBD1 matches 7 bases. Germline V lookup: CDR1 SNHLY, CDR2 FYNNEI. This CDR3 has 14 amino acids. V trimming: 8 bases; J trimming: 4 bases; junction bases outside the gene matches: 7. The CDR3 coding sequence is TGTGCCAGCTCCAACAGGGGTTTTAATGAAAAACTGTTTTTT. This sequence encodes CASSNRGFNEKLFF.

This clone was detected only once. The gene calls are TRBV19 and TRBJ1-2; 9 bases line up with TRBD1. The germline CDR1 and CDR2 sequences are LNHDA and SQIVND (reference sequence). Trimming took 10 bases from V and 5 from J; bases not matched to a gene: 8. The CDR3 extends over 13 amino acids. CDR3 DNA: TGTGCCACCCAAAGGACAGGGGAATATGGCTACACCTTC. Protein product: CATQRTGEYGYTF.

This clone was observed a handful of times. The gene calls are TRBV18 and TRBJ1-1; D not certain. This CDR3 has 14 amino acids. Trimming left V 4 bases short and J 3 bases short, with 12 bases between. Germline V gives CDR1 KGHSH, CDR2 LQKENI. The CDR3: CASSRETQYTEAFF. The CDR3 bases are TGTGCCAGCTCACGGGAGACACAGTACACTGAAGCTTTCTTT.

The genes are TRBV27 and TRBJ1-1, with a possible D match to TRBD1 (6 bases). V lost 0 bases and J 1 base, leaving 12 bases between the germline ends. CDR1 is MNHEY and CDR2 is SMNVEV in the germline V gene (reference sequence). This CDR3 is built from 16 residues. The CDR3 protein is CASSLSAGAPNTEAFF. CDR3 coding DNA: TGTGCCAGCAGTTTATCGGCAGGGGCTCCGAACACTGAAGCTTTCTTT.

The chain employs TRBV6-9 and TRBJ2-5, with D possibly TRBD2 on 5 matching bases. V was pared by 0 bases and J by 4 bases, with 15 bases between. This CDR3 has 16 residues. From germline, CDR1 is MNHGY and CDR2 SVAAGI. DNA of the CDR3: TGTGCCAGCAGTTATTCGAAAAGTATCCGGGGAGAGACCCAGTACTTC. It translates to CASSYSKSIRGETQYF.

The chain joins TRBV2 to TRBJ1-5, with unresolved D. The CDR3 spans 15 residues. The V and J ends lost 2 bases and 7 bases respectively, with 15 bases between them. Germline V gene sequence: CDR1 SNHLY, CDR2 FYNNEI. The CDR3 here is CASSESPSPEQPQHF. The CDR3 DNA follows: TGTGCCAGCAGTGAAAGCCCTAGTCCAGAGCAGCCCCAGCATTTT.

This clone appeared a few times. This chain connects TRBV5-1 to TRBJ2-3; 12 bases are a match to TRBD1. The CDR3 has 15 residues. Germline-derived CDR1 and CDR2 are SGHRS and YFSETQ. V lost 4 bases and J lost 5; bases outside the gene matches: 5. The CDR3: CASSPGQGAEDTQYF. For the CDR3, the DNA is TGCGCCAGCAGCCCGGGACAGGGGGCGGAAGATACGCAGTATTTT.

The chain links TRBV7-6 to TRBJ2-7; 9 bases are shared with TRBD1. The ends lost 1 base at V and 3 bases at J; junction bases unmatched: 7. CDR3 length: 16 residues. The germline V gene has CDR1 SGHVS and CDR2 FNYEAQ. The CDR3 DNA sequence: TGTGCCAGCAGCTTAGGCCCGGCGGGACAGGGCTACGAGCAGTACTTC. Translation gives CASSLGPAGQGYEQYF. The complete variable domain, with remaining parts taken from reference TRBV7-6 and TRBJ2-7, reads GAGVSQSPRYKVTKRGQDVALRCDPISGHVSLYWYRQALGQGPEFLTYFNYEAQQDKSGLPNDRFSAERPEGSISTLTIQRTEQRDSAMYRCASSLGPAGQGYEQYFGPGTRLTVT.

This clone was found once. The gene calls are TRBV19 and TRBJ1-2; TRBD1 aligns across 8 bases. Germline values: CDR1 LNHDA, CDR2 SQIVND (reference sequence). V trimming: 6 bases; J trimming: 4 bases; junction bases outside the gene matches: 7. The CDR3 runs 14 residues. The CDR3 sequence is CASSPGQGSYGYTF. Here the CDR3 DNA reads TGTGCCAGTAGCCCCGGACAGGGTTCCTATGGCTACACCTTC.

The gene calls are TRBV11-2 and TRBJ2-3, with 9 bases that match TRBD1. The germline V gene has CDR1 SGHAT and CDR2 FQNNGV. Trimming removed 5 bases from V and 1 base from J; junction bases left unmatched: 4. This CDR3 comprises 15 residues. The CDR3 region is CASSRDRVRTDTQYF. CDR3 bases: TGTGCCAGCAGCCGGGACAGGGTTCGCACAGATACGCAGTATTTT.

The V gene is TRBV6-5, the J gene TRBJ1-1; a possible D gene is TRBD1 (5 bases). The CDR3 runs to 14 residues. Trimming cost V 3 bases and J 3 bases, with 11 bases left between them. CDR1 is MNHEY and CDR2 is SVGAGI in the germline V gene. CDR3 sequence: CASSYWGDDTEAFF. The CDR3 nucleotides are TGTGCCAGCAGTTATTGGGGGGACGACACTGAAGCTTTCTTT.

This clone occurred once. The rearrangement links TRBV27 to TRBJ1-2, with D tentatively TRBD1 (6 bases). The germline V gene has CDR1 MNHEY and CDR2 SMNVEV (reference sequence). V dropped 6 bases and J dropped 7 bases, with 12 bases sitting between them. The CDR3 has 12 residues. CDR3 sequence (DNA): TGTGCCAGCAGGGCCGGGGGGCCTGGCTACACCTTC. Translated: CASRAGGPGYTF.

This rearrangement joins TRBV7-9 to TRBJ1-1; D unclear. Per the germline V gene, CDR1 is SEHNR and CDR2 is FQNEAQ (reference sequence). The CDR3 spans 10 residues. Deletions cut 8 bases from V and 7 bases from J, with 8 bases between. CDR3 region: CASSGNEAFF. CDR3 nucleotides: TGTGCCAGCTCGGGAAATGAAGCTTTCTTT.

This chain links TRBV6-5 with TRBJ1-4, with D maybe TRBD1 (6 bases). Germline V CDR1 and CDR2: MNHEY, SVGAGI. Trimming stripped 0 bases from V and 7 bases from J, with 12 bases between. CDR3 length: 15 residues. The chain's CDR3 is CASSYSGRGGEKLFF. In DNA, the CDR3 is TGTGCCAGCAGTTACTCGGGCAGGGGTGGTGAAAAACTGTTTTTT.

This chain joins TRBV29-1 and TRBJ2-3; TRBD1 is a possible D gene (6 bases). In germline, CDR1 is SQVTM, CDR2 ANQGSEA. CDR3 length equals 13 residues. V gave up 1 base and J gave up 1 base, with 6 bases separating them. The CDR3 protein is CSVEGQGTDTQYF. CDR3 nucleotide sequence: TGCAGCGTTGAAGGACAGGGCACAGATACGCAGTATTTT.

The CDR3 bases are TGTGCCAGCTCAGCCCGCCGGACAGGGGACAACGAGCAGTACTTC. Translation: CASSARRTGDNEQYF. The V call is TRBV18, the J call TRBJ2-7; 9 nucleotides align to TRBD1. The CDR3 has 15 residues. Germline V gene lookup returns CDR1 KGHSH and CDR2 LQKENI. V lost 5 bases and J lost 5; bases outside the gene matches: 10.

The rearrangement links TRBV11-2 to TRBJ1-1; the match to TRBD1 covers 9 bases. Germline lookup yields CDR1 SGHAT and CDR2 FQNNGV. The junction had 13 bases not matched to a gene; V was cut back by 4 bases and J by 4 bases. This CDR3 region has 17 residues. The CDR3 DNA reads as TGTGCCAGCAGCTCATCCGGGACAGGGTACAGGACCACTGAAGCTTTCTTT. Protein product: CASSSSGTGYRTTEAFF.

The chain carries TRBV6-5 and TRBJ2-1, with D tentatively TRBD1 (6 bases). CDR1 is MNHEY, CDR2 SVGAGI, per germline. The V end lost 8 bases, the J end lost 1 base, and 15 bases lay between the germline ends. CDR3 size: 15 residues. The CDR3 reads CASGAGVGSYNEQFF. The DNA for the CDR3 is TGTGCCAGCGGGGCAGGGGTCGGGTCCTACAATGAGCAGTTCTTC.

The rearrangement uses TRBV20-1 and TRBJ1-4; no reliable D call. CDR1 is DFQATT, CDR2 SNEGSKA, per germline (reference sequence). Trimming pared 3 bases from V and 8 bases from J, leaving 7 bases between. This CDR3 contains 11 residues. The chain's CDR3 is CSASEMEKLFF. In DNA form, the CDR3 reads TGCAGTGCTAGCGAGATGGAAAAACTGTTTTTT.

The V call is TRBV30, the J call TRBJ1-1; TRBD1 is a possible D gene (6 bases). CDR1 and CDR2 from the germline V gene are GTSNPN and SVGIG (reference sequence). The germline V and J ends were trimmed by 2 bases and 3 bases, with 10 bases remaining between them. The length of the CDR3 is 13 residues. CDR3 amino acids: CAWSLRGDTEAFF. The CDR3 DNA reads TGTGCCTGGAGTCTCAGGGGAGACACTGAAGCTTTCTTT.